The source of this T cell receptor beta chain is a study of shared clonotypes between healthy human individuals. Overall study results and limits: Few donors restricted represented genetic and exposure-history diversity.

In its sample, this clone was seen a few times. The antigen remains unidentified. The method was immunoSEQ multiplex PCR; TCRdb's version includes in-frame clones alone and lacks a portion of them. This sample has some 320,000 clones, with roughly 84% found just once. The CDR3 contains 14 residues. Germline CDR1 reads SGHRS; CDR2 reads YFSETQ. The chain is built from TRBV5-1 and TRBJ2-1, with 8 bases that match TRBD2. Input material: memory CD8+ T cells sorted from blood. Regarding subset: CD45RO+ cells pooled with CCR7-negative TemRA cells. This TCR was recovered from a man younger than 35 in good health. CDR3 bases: TGCGCATCCGCGGAACTAGCGGACTACAATGAGCAGTTCTTC. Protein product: CASAELADYNEQFF. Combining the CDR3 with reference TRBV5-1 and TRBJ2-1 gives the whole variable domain KAGVTQTPRYLIKTRGQQVTLSCSPISGHRSVSWYQQTPGQGLQFLFEYFSETQRNKGNFPGRFSGRQFSNSRSEMNVSTLELGDSALYLCASAELADYNEQFFGPGTRLTVL.